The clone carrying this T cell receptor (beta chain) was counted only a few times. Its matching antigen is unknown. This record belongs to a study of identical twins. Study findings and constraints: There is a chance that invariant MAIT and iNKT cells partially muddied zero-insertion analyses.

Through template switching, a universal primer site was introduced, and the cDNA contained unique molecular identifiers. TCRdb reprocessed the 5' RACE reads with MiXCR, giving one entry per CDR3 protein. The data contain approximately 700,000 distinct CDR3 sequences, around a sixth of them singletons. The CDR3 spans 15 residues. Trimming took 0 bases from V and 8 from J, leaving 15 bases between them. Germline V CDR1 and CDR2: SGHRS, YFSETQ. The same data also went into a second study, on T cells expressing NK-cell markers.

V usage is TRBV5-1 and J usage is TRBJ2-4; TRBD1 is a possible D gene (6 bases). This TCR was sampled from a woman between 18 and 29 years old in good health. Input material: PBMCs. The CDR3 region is CASSLGQDLVYIQYF. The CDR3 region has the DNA TGCGCCAGCAGCTTGGGACAGGACCTTGTCTACATTCAGTACTTC. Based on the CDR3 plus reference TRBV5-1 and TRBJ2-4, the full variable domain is KAGVTQTPRYLIKTRGQQVTLSCSPISGHRSVSWYQQTPGQGLQFLFEYFSETQRNKGNFPGRFSGRQFSNSRSEMNVSTLELGDSALYLCASSLGQDLVYIQYFGAGTRLSVL.